The clone carrying this T cell receptor (beta chain) was observed a handful of times. This CDR3 has 10 residues. Germline V lookup: CDR1 ENHRY, CDR2 SYGVKD. The V gene lost 11 bases and the J gene lost 3 bases, with 8 bases spanning the gap. The data originate from a study of beta chain features in type 1 diabetes. Reverse transcription of all isolated RNA meant that expressed TCRB transcripts were sequenced. The assay was immunoSEQ multiplex PCR, and TCRdb's table has in-frame clones only and misses some. The top ten clones hold approximately 0.038% of a sample with fewer than 500,000 clones, approximately 14% of them seen once.

This clonotype originated in a man younger than 40 in good health. V is TRBV10-3 and J is TRBJ2-7; no firm D call. Sequenced: naive CD4+ T cells from blood. CDR3: CAGGDYEQYF. In nucleotides, the CDR3 is TGTGCCGGCGGTGACTACGAGCAGTACTTC.